This TCR beta chain stems from a study of blood T cell repertoires in COVID-19. Study overall: The United States, Italy and Spain supplied acute and convalescent COVID-19 samples. T cells, B-cell-depleted T cells, or PBMCs supplied cDNA or gDNA.

Source study methods: Reference gene primer amplification in the assay estimated nucleated cell counts. Sequenced by immunoSEQ multiplex PCR; TCRdb stores in-frame clones only, minus some. V and J calls plus clone size are reproduced from that table; the DNA served to infer D and trimming. Seen here are 160,000 or so clones, 87% observed once, and the top ten hold approximately 1.4%. CDR1 SGHRS and CDR2 YFSETQ come from the germline V gene. The CDR3 has 14 amino acids. V gave up 0 bases and J gave up 4 bases, with 9 bases separating them. Sequencing was performed on peripheral blood. This chain uses TRBV5-1 with TRBJ2-3, with a weak D call TRBD1 (5 bases). The sequence derives from a woman between 45 and 65 years old with acute or convalescent COVID-19. CDR3 residues: CASSLALTADTQYF. The CDR3 bases are TGCGCCAGCAGCTTGGCTCTGACAGCAGATACGCAGTATTTT.